What follows are 23 T cell receptor beta chains derived from one specimen sequenced in a study of T cells in localized non-small cell lung cancer. The protocol was immunoSEQ multiplex PCR, while the TCRdb copy is restricted to in-frame clones and leaves out a portion. Of about 1,400 clones listed, approximately 31% are singletons. The sample in question was lung tumor tissue, obtained before any cancer treatment. These receptor sequences come from a male donor aged 60 or over with stage I squamous cell lung carcinoma.

J is TRBJ1-1 and V is TRBV11-3; D perhaps matches TRBD1 (5 bases). Germline CDR1 and CDR2: SGHNT and YENEEA. Trimming removed 2 bases from V and 2 bases from J, with 15 bases in between. CDR3 length: 16 residues. The CDR3 protein is CASSLMSGAGNTEAFF. For the CDR3, the DNA is TGTGCCAGCAGCTTAATGAGCGGGGCGGGAAACACTGAAGCTTTCTTT.

The chain links TRBV6-8 to TRBJ2-5, with TRBD1 identical over 10 bases. This CDR3 has 15 residues. Germline V CDR1 and CDR2: MNHGY, SAAAGT. J lost 2 bases, V lost 6 bases, and 6 bases had no gene match. The CDR3 coding sequence is TGTGCCAGCAGAGGGACAGGGGCCCCGCAAGAGACCCAGTACTTC. Amino acids: CASRGTGAPQETQYF.

The CDR3 region is CASSPAAGYTEAFF. CDR3 sequence (DNA): TGTGCCAGCTCACCAGCTGCGGGGTACACTGAAGCTTTCTTT. The J gene is TRBJ1-1, the V gene TRBV18; no reliable D call. The V gene's germline CDR1 is KGHSH and CDR2 LQKENI. With 2 bases removed from V and 3 bases from J, the gap between germline ends came to 10 bases. The CDR3 extends over 14 amino acids.

This clone is large (0.1 to 1%) in the sample. The chain recombines TRBV11-3 with TRBJ1-4; no firm D call. Germline V gene lookup returns CDR1 SGHNT and CDR2 YENEEA. Trimming removed 3 bases at V and 7 bases at J, with 15 bases between. The CDR3 is made up of 15 amino acids. CDR3 sequence (DNA): TGTGCCAGCAGCTTGGCCGCCCAAGTTGGTGAAAAACTGTTTTTT. This codes for CASSLAAQVGEKLFF.

This clone is deemed medium-sized. The chain links TRBV7-6 to TRBJ1-1; 7 nucleotides line up with TRBD1. The CDR3 covers 14 residues. CDR1 and CDR2 (germline): SGHVS, FNYEAQ. V lost 2 bases and J lost 2; bases outside the gene matches: 2. CDR3 coding DNA: TGTGCCAGCAGCTTACAGGGGGGAAACACTGAAGCTTTCTTT. This codes for CASSLQGGNTEAFF. Drawing the rest from reference TRBV7-6 and TRBJ1-1, the complete variable domain is GAGVSQSPRYKVTKRGQDVALRCDPISGHVSLYWYRQALGQGPEFLTYFNYEAQQDKSGLPNDRFSAERPEGSISTLTIQRTEQRDSAMYRCASSLQGGNTEAFFGQGTRLTVV.

The CDR3 region has the DNA TGTGCCTGGAGTAGGGCAGGGGGCCATCAGCCCCAGCATTTT. Protein sequence: CAWSRAGGHQPQHF. V usage is TRBV30 and J usage is TRBJ1-5; 8 positions match TRBD1. V was clipped by 2 bases and J by 5 bases; unmatched bases: 5. The germline CDR1 and CDR2 sequences are GTSNPN and SVGIG (reference sequence). This CDR3 is 14 amino acids long.

In its sample, this clone ranks as medium-sized. V gene TRBV11-3 combines with J gene TRBJ2-2; 9 bases fit TRBD2. Germline values: CDR1 SGHNT, CDR2 YENEEA. After removal of 2 bases from V and 6 bases from J, the junction contained 10 bases not matched to a gene. This CDR3 spans 17 amino acids. The CDR3 bases are TGTGCCAGCAGCTTATCTGGCGGGAGGGCTTCGGCCGGGGAGCTGTTTTTT. Amino acid sequence: CASSLSGGRASAGELFF.

The gene calls are TRBV5-1 and TRBJ1-3; unclear D gene. Germline loops: CDR1 SGHRS, CDR2 YFSETQ. Trimming cost V 4 bases and J 8 bases, with 19 bases left between them. The CDR3 runs to 15 residues. Here the CDR3 reads CASSGNGKDLDTIYF. CDR3 coding DNA: TGCGCCAGCAGCGGAAACGGCAAGGACCTCGACACCATATATTTT.

This clone is medium-sized. The rearrangement uses TRBV11-3 and TRBJ1-1; D might be TRBD1 (6 bases). V was clipped by 3 bases and J by 5 bases, with 16 bases between them. Germline values: CDR1 SGHNT, CDR2 YENEEA. The CDR3 totals 15 residues. The CDR3 nucleotides are TGTGCCAGCAGCTTTGCTCAGGGGCGGAGGACTGAAGCTTTCTTT. It is translated as CASSFAQGRRTEAFF.

This clone has a handful of counts. The chain employs TRBV11-3 and TRBJ1-4, with 7 nucleotides matching TRBD1. The V and J ends lost 2 bases and 7 bases, in that order; junction bases with no gene match: 4. The CDR3 covers 14 residues. From germline, CDR1 is SGHNT and CDR2 YENEEA. The CDR3: CASSLQGGSEKLFF. DNA of the CDR3: TGTGCCAGCAGCTTACAGGGGGGGAGTGAAAAACTGTTTTTT.

The chain couples TRBV30 to TRBJ2-7, with TRBD2 matching 11 bases. CDR1 and CDR2 (germline): GTSNPN, SVGIG (reference sequence). V trimming: 3 bases; J trimming: 7 bases; junction bases outside the gene matches: 2. The CDR3 sequence is 12 residues long. CDR3 bases: TGTGCCTGGAGACTAGCGGGAGTGGAGCAGTACTTC. Protein: CAWRLAGVEQYF. Based on the CDR3 plus reference TRBV30 and TRBJ2-7, the full variable domain is SQTIHQWPATLVQPVGSPLSLECTVEGTSNPNLYWYRQAAGRGLQLLFYSVGIGQISSEVPQNLSASRPQDRQFILSSKKLLLSDSGFYLCAWRLAGVEQYFGPGTRLTVT.

This clone is labeled as medium-sized. The gene calls are TRBV4-1 and TRBJ2-5, with a possible D match to TRBD2 (5 bases). The CDR3 contains 16 residues. Per the germline V gene, CDR1 is MGHRA and CDR2 is YSYEKL. Trimming removed 3 bases at V and 5 bases at J, with 19 bases between. The CDR3 region is CASSQPKEREDETQYF. The CDR3 region has the DNA TGCGCCAGCAGCCAGCCTAAGGAACGGGAAGACGAGACCCAGTACTTC.

The V call is TRBV19, the J call TRBJ1-5, with a tentative D call TRBD1 (6 bases). From germline, CDR1 is LNHDA and CDR2 SQIVND (reference sequence). The CDR3 covers 15 residues. V was pared by 4 bases and J by 7 bases, with 17 bases between. Here the CDR3 reads CASSTAGGQGQPQHF. The CDR3 nucleotides are TGTGCCAGTAGTACCGCCGGGGGGCAAGGACAGCCCCAGCATTTT.

This clone was seen more than once but under ten times. This chain links TRBV18 with TRBJ1-1; TRBD1 is a possible D gene (6 bases). The V gene lost 2 bases and the J gene lost 6 bases, with 16 bases spanning the gap. The CDR3 consists of 15 residues. Germline CDR1 KGHSH, CDR2 LQKENI. DNA for the CDR3: TGTGCCAGCTCACCAATACAGGGTTCTGTGGCTGAAGCTTTCTTT. This translates into CASSPIQGSVAEAFF.

J is TRBJ2-3 and V is TRBV19; TRBD2 is a possible D gene (5 bases). Trimming took off 4 bases at V and 2 bases at J, with 10 bases between the two ends. This CDR3 is built from 14 residues. Germline V CDR1 and CDR2: LNHDA, SQIVND (reference sequence). The CDR3 is CASSTVGNTDTQYF. CDR3 DNA sequence: TGTGCCAGTAGTACTGTCGGGAACACAGATACGCAGTATTTT.

In this sample, this clone is large (0.1 to 1%). This chain connects TRBV11-3 to TRBJ1-4; no definite D call. V lost 1 base, J lost 0 bases, and 18 bases lay in between. The CDR3 covers 19 residues. Germline CDR1 is SGHNT and CDR2 is YENEEA. In DNA, the CDR3 is TGTGCCAGCAGCTTAGGCATTATAGGAGAGATTGCAACTAATGAAAAACTGTTTTTT. Encoded protein: CASSLGIIGEIATNEKLFF.

In nucleotides, the CDR3 is TGTGCCAGCTCACCACCTGGATGGAACACTGAAGCTTTCTTT. This sequence encodes CASSPPGWNTEAFF. The chain is built from TRBV18 and TRBJ1-1; no clear D. V shed 0 bases and J shed 1 base, with 6 bases lying between them. CDR3 length equals 14 residues. Germline V gene data show CDR1 as KGHSH and CDR2 as LQKENI.

The V and J genes are TRBV30 and TRBJ1-1, with no clear D. V dropped 5 bases and J dropped 1 base, with 17 bases sitting between them. This CDR3 has 15 amino acids. CDR1 GTSNPN and CDR2 SVGIG come from the germline V gene (reference sequence). The CDR3 protein is CAWGLFRGGNTEAFF. CDR3 DNA: TGTGCCTGGGGTCTCTTTCGGGGAGGGAACACTGAAGCTTTCTTT.

This clone has just a few counts. The J gene is TRBJ2-2, the V gene TRBV6-8, with D unclear. The germline V and J ends were trimmed by 6 bases and 6 bases, with 8 bases remaining between them. The V gene's germline CDR1 is MNHGY and CDR2 SAAAGT. The CDR3 sequence is 12 residues long. The CDR3 coding sequence is TGTGCCAGCAGCTTTACTCCCGGGGAGCTGTTTTTT. It specifies CASSFTPGELFF.

The chain employs TRBV6-8 and TRBJ2-1; D might be TRBD2 (5 bases). CDR1 is MNHGY and CDR2 is SAAAGT in the germline V gene. The CDR3 is made up of 12 amino acids. The V end lost 0 bases, the J end lost 11 bases, and 8 bases lay between the germline ends. CDR3 region: CASSYSTGKQFF. CDR3 nucleotides: TGTGCCAGCAGTTACTCGACGGGGAAGCAGTTCTTC.

J is TRBJ2-3 and V is TRBV18; no clear D gene. The V gene lost 6 bases and the J gene lost 4 bases, with 11 bases spanning the gap. Germline-derived CDR1 and CDR2 are KGHSH and LQKENI. The CDR3 has 13 amino acids. Here the CDR3 reads CASSVSAADTQYF. As DNA, the CDR3 is TGTGCCAGCTCCGTTTCGGCGGCAGATACGCAGTATTTT.

This clone was seen more than once but under ten times. The gene calls are TRBV4-1 and TRBJ2-1; 9 bases align to TRBD2. Germline V lookup: CDR1 MGHRA, CDR2 YSYEKL. The J segment lost 4 bases and the V segment lost 5 bases, leaving 6 bases of the junction unmatched. The CDR3 has 15 amino acids. CDR3 residues: CASSLQREVYNEQFF. For the CDR3, the DNA is TGCGCCAGCAGCTTGCAGCGGGAGGTTTACAATGAGCAGTTCTTC.

This clone was seen a few times. The rearrangement links TRBV11-3 to TRBJ2-1, with 7 bases identical to TRBD2. This CDR3 region has 17 residues. V gave up 4 bases and J gave up 6 bases; unmatched junction bases: 15. The germline V gene encodes CDR1 SGHNT and CDR2 YENEEA. CDR3 sequence: CASSYFSVSSGANEQFF. Written as DNA, the CDR3 is TGTGCCAGCAGCTACTTTAGCGTTTCGAGCGGGGCCAATGAGCAGTTCTTC.